This T cell receptor (beta chain) was captured in a study of blood T cell repertoires in COVID-19. Across the whole study: The samples span acute and convalescent COVID-19 from the United States, Italy and Spain. In each case, the material was cDNA or gDNA derived from T cells, B-cell-depleted T cells, or PBMCs.

This CDR3 comprises 13 residues. The ends were cut back, 7 bases at V and 7 bases at J, with 17 bases in the middle. The V gene's germline CDR1 is GTSNPN and CDR2 SVGIG (reference sequence). In the source study's methods: Reference gene primer amplification gave estimated nucleated cell counts. Sequencing used immunoSEQ multiplex PCR; TCRdb keeps in-frame clones, though not all of them. Clone size and the V and J calls come from that table; the DNA yielded D and trimming. The sample comprises about 200,000 clones, roughly 80% of which are singletons, and 7.5% to 9% rests with the top ten. Sequencing was performed on peripheral blood. The gene calls are TRBV30 and TRBJ1-5; tentatively, D is TRBD1 (5 bases). The TCR was taken from a woman older than 75 with acute or convalescent COVID-19. The CDR3 DNA reads as TGTGCCTTTGATTGGGGGGGGAACCAGCCCCAGCATTTT. Translation: CAFDWGGNQPQHF.